This T cell receptor beta chain emerged from a study of blood T cell repertoires in COVID-19. Study at large: Acute and convalescent COVID-19 specimens originated in the United States, Italy and Spain. T cells, B-cell-depleted T cells, or PBMCs supplied cDNA or gDNA.

V gave up 0 bases and J gave up 3 bases, with 9 bases separating them. Germline V lookup: CDR1 SGHNT, CDR2 YYREEE (reference sequence). The CDR3 has 14 residues. Enrollment of patients from Seattle took place during active infection, with longitudinal follow-up. Profiling relied on immunoSEQ multiplex PCR, and the TCRdb table lists in-frame clones only, not all of them. The table records about 170,000 clones, approximately 80% of them present only once. The receptor was isolated from a woman between 65 and 79 years old with COVID-19, enrolled during active disease. Sequencing used peripheral blood. This chain connects TRBV5-4 to TRBJ1-2; D might be TRBD1 (5 bases). CDR3 sequence: CASSLGGGDYGYTF. The CDR3 nucleotides are TGTGCCAGCAGCTTGGGCGGGGGTGACTATGGCTACACCTTC.